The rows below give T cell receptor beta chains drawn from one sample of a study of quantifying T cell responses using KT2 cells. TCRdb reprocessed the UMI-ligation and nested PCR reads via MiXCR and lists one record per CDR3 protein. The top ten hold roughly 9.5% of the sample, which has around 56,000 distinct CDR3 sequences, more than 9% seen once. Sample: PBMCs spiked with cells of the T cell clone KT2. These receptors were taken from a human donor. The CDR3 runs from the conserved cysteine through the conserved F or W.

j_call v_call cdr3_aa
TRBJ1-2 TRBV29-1 CSLNLMGAGYGYTF
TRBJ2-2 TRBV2 CASRSNTGELFF
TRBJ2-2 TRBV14 CASSPATGSKNTGELFF
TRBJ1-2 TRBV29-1 CSVEAEIRNYGYTF
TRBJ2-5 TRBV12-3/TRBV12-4 CASSSEETQYF
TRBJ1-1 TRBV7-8 CASSLFRDRVTEAFF
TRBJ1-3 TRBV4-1 CASSPPPGAGNTIYF
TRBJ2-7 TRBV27 CASSLRGQNVYEQYF
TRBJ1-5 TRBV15 CATSRDPGAQPQHF
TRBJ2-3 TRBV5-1 CASSLEAGGNTDTQYF
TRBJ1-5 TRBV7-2 CASSSRTEFYSNQPQHF
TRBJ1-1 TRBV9 CASSVVPGANTEAFF
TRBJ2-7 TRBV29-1 CSGLTGTGDEQYF
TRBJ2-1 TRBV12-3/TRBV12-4 CASTALADNEQFF
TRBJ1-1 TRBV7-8 CASSFRLVGTEAFF
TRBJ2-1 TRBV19 CASSVGLAIGNEQFF
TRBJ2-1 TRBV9 CASSVALERNNEQFF
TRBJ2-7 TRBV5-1 CASSLAPAGGSTTYEQYF
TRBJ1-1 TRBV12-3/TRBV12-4 CASSETGFRTEAFF
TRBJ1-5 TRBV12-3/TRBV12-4 CASSYLTGTRSNQPQHF
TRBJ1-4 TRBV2 CASTAQVQFPRELFF
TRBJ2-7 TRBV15 CATSRVGYEQYF
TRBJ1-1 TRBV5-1 CASSLSGQTLNTEAFF
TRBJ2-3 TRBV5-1 CASSLRLAGEADTQYF
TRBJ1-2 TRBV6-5 CASSYRGANYGYTF
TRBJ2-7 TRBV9 CASSVGTSGLYEQYF
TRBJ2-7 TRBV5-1 CASSRDTLQTYEQYF
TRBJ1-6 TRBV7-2 CAIGGPSAGLSPLHF
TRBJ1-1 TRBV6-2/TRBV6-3 CASSFGSGGDTEAFF
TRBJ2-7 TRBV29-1 CSLSPKRDRFTYEQYF
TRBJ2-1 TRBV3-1 CASSREGGSSYNEQFF
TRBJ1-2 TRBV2 CASSAGTGTDYGYTF
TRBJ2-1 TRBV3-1 CASSQGLIYNEQFF
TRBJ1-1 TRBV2 CASSEPIKTEAFF
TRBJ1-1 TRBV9 CASSVRGGEDTEAFF
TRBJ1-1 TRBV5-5 CASSFWGETEAFF
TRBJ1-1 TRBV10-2 CASSDRWARQGRTEAFF
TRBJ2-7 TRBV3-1 CASSQENYRDYSYEQYF
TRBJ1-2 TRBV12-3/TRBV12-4 CASSNTDLGYTF
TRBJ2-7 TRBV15 CATSRDRSQVDQYF
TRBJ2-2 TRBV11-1 CASRPSWSNTGELFF
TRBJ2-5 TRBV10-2 CASGPGETQYF
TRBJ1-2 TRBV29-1 CSVEDRDRANGYTF
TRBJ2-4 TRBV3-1 CASSQGTPKNIQYF
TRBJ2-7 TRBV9 CASSPKPGPSYEQYF
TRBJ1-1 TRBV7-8 CASMGDRVNEAFF
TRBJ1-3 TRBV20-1 CSARDEWGGPGNTIYF